This entry describes one T cell receptor beta chain. Assay: immunoSEQ multiplex PCR; the TCRdb copy retains only in-frame clones and omits some. The sample shows 300,000 to 450,000 clones, 80% to 90% of them seen only once. This record comes from a study of blood T cell repertoires in COVID-19. Study background: Some COVID-19 samples were acute and others convalescent; all came from the United States, Italy and Spain.

Germline CDR1 LNHDA, CDR2 SQIVND (reference sequence). The V end was cut by 7 bases, the J end by 2 bases, with 16 bases between. This CDR3 region has 15 residues. The gene calls are TRBV19 and TRBJ2-3; perhaps TRBD1 as D (6 bases). Specimen: PBMCs or T cells enriched from blood (not recorded which). The sequence came from a man between 18 and 35 years old who had recovered from COVID-19. In nucleotides, the CDR3 is TGTGCCAGTACTTCCGGACAGATTAACACAGATACGCAGTATTTT. Translated, it gives CASTSGQINTDTQYF.